This T cell receptor (beta chain) was sequenced in a study of OX40 agonist ivuxolimab in advanced cancers. At the level of the study: Patients' therapy was ivuxolimab, an antibody that acts as an agonist of OX40 (CD134). Partial responses were seen in three patients, one with hepatocellular carcinoma and two with cutaneous melanoma. Study-wide points: CD4+ T cells averaged fewer expanded clones than CD8+ T cells.

Sequencing used immunoSEQ multiplex PCR; TCRdb keeps in-frame clones, though not all of them. This table holds 70,000 to 100,000 clones, more than 80% found once. Notes on this clone: Antigen unknown.

Prior autoimmune disease or systemic immunosuppression barred patients. The germline V gene has CDR1 SEHNR and CDR2 FQNEAQ (reference sequence). The length of the CDR3 is 15 residues. After removal of 5 bases from V and 4 bases from J, the junction contained 11 bases not matched to a gene. The chain is built from TRBV7-9 and TRBJ2-7; 7 nucleotides match TRBD1. This clonotype was obtained from an adult with an advanced solid tumor such as melanoma, head and neck, liver or kidney cancer. Sequences were derived from CD4+ or CD8+ T cells sorted from blood, sampled in a trial of the OX40 agonist ivuxolimab. The CDR3 DNA follows: TGTGCCAGCAGCCCGACAGGACAGGTGACTTACGAGCAGTACTTC. It encodes CASSPTGQVTYEQYF.